Shown below are 23 T cell receptor beta chains from a single sample sequenced in a study of blood T cell repertoires in COVID-19. Sequencing used immunoSEQ multiplex PCR; TCRdb keeps in-frame clones, though not all of them. Of about 28,000 clones in the sample, over 75% are singletons; the top ten hold about a sixth. The material sequenced was peripheral blood. The receptors stem from a woman aged 60-75 years with acute or convalescent COVID-19.

The chain is built from TRBV3-1 (or the pseudogene TRBV3-2) and TRBJ2-5, with D maybe TRBD1 (5 bases). V lost 0 bases to trimming and J lost 9 bases, with 14 bases between them. CDR1 is LGHDT, CDR2 YNNKEL, per germline (reference sequence). The CDR3 sequence is 14 residues long. CDR3 nucleotide sequence: TGTGCCAGCAGCCAAGAGGCAGGGCGAATGGCCCAGTACTTC. It codes for CASSQEAGRMAQYF.

The J gene is TRBJ2-7, the V gene TRBV11-3, with 9 positions matching TRBD1. Germline loops: CDR1 SGHNT, CDR2 YENEEA. This CDR3 region has 15 residues. Losses at the gene ends were 8 bases for V and 2 bases for J; bases not matched to a gene: 10. The CDR3 region is CASSLFGTGPYEQYF. The CDR3 DNA reads as TGTGCCAGCTCTCTTTTCGGGACAGGGCCCTACGAGCAGTACTTC. Looking up the rest from reference TRBV11-3 and TRBJ2-7 gives the full variable domain: EAGVVQSPRYKIIEKKQPVAFWCNPISGHNTLYWYLQNLGQGPELLIRYENEEAVDDSQLPKDRFSAERLKGVDSTLKIQPAELGDSAVYLCASSLFGTGPYEQYFGPGTRLTVT.

This clone was recorded once. The chain combines TRBV10-3 with TRBJ2-7; tentative D call: TRBD1 (6 bases). Germline CDR1 reads ENHRY; CDR2 reads SYGVKD. The CDR3 runs 13 residues. Trimming shortened V by 11 bases and J by 2 bases, and 16 bases separated the two germline ends. The chain's CDR3 is CALRQALTYEQYF. In nucleotides, the CDR3 is TGTGCCCTTCGACAGGCCCTAACCTACGAGCAGTACTTC.

CDR3 region: CASSQGTGLEGYTF. CDR3 sequence (DNA): TGTGCCAGCAGCCAAGGGACAGGGCTGGAGGGCTACACCTTC. This chain joins TRBV3-1 (or the pseudogene TRBV3-2) and TRBJ1-2; TRBD1 matches at 8 bases. This CDR3 is built from 14 residues. Germline trimming cut 1 base from V and 8 bases from J; bases unmatched to any gene: 6. Germline assignment: CDR1 LGHDT and CDR2 YNNKEL (reference sequence).

This rearrangement joins TRBV27 to TRBJ2-3; no clear D gene. CDR1 MNHEY and CDR2 SMNVEV come from the germline V gene (reference sequence). V shed 1 base and J shed 0 bases, with 14 bases lying between them. The CDR3 consists of 17 residues. CDR3 bases: TGTGCCAGCAGTTTATTAGGTGGCAGGTCTAGCACAGATACGCAGTATTTT. It is translated as CASSLLGGRSSTDTQYF.

This clone was counted a few times. The chain joins TRBV5-6 to TRBJ1-1; 9 nucleotides match TRBD1. V trimming: 3 bases; J trimming: 11 bases; junction bases outside the gene matches: 11. This CDR3 spans 14 amino acids. Germline V CDR1 and CDR2: SGHDT, YYEEEE. In DNA form, the CDR3 reads TGTGCCAGCAGCTGGCACCGGGACAGGGAATTGGCTTTCTTT. This translates into CASSWHRDRELAFF.

V usage is TRBV7-8 and J usage is TRBJ1-1, with 7 bases lining up with TRBD1. Germline V gives CDR1 SGHVS, CDR2 FQNEAQ. The J segment lost 5 bases and the V segment lost 4 bases, leaving 16 bases of the junction unmatched. The CDR3 totals 17 residues. The chain's CDR3 is CASSSRERQGKGTEAFF. In DNA form, the CDR3 reads TGTGCCAGCAGCTCCCGGGAGAGACAGGGAAAGGGAACTGAAGCTTTCTTT.

The rearrangement links TRBV5-1 to TRBJ1-1, with D tentatively TRBD1 (6 bases). This CDR3 spans 16 amino acids. Germline lookup yields CDR1 SGHRS and CDR2 YFSETQ. The ends were cut back, 3 bases at V and 3 bases at J, with 18 bases in the middle. This CDR3 reads CASSYGTILSYTEAFF. The CDR3 coding sequence is TGCGCCAGCAGCTACGGGACAATTCTATCATACACTGAAGCTTTCTTT.

The CDR3 reads CSASKQPYNEQFF. The CDR3 coding sequence is TGCAGTGCTAGTAAGCAACCGTACAATGAGCAGTTCTTC. This sequence joins TRBV20-1 and TRBJ2-1; no definite D call. V shed 3 bases and J shed 4 bases, with 10 bases lying between them. This CDR3 is built from 13 residues. Looked up from germline, CDR1 is DFQATT and CDR2 is SNEGSKA (reference sequence).

The genes are TRBV5-1 and TRBJ1-4; the match to TRBD1 covers 7 bases. The CDR3 has 17 residues. Trimming removed 2 bases from V and 2 bases from J; junction bases left unmatched: 9. The germline gives CDR1 SGHRS, CDR2 YFSETQ. The CDR3 region has the DNA TGCGCCAGCAGCTTTAAAACAGGGGAATCGACTAATGAAAAACTGTTTTTT. It specifies CASSFKTGESTNEKLFF.

The V and J genes are TRBV5-4 and TRBJ1-2; D call uncertain. The CDR3 runs 13 residues. Germline lookup yields CDR1 SGHNT and CDR2 YYREEE (reference sequence). Trimming removed 2 bases at V and 1 base at J, with 6 bases between. CDR3 DNA sequence: TGTGCCAGCAGCTTTAACAGTAACTATGGCTACACCTTC. It translates to CASSFNSNYGYTF.

This clone showed up just a few times. The V call is TRBV19, the J call TRBJ1-5, with 7 bases matching TRBD1. Unmatched junction bases numbered 9, after V lost 5 bases and J lost 5 bases. The germline V gene encodes CDR1 LNHDA and CDR2 SQIVND (reference sequence). The CDR3 spans 15 residues. This CDR3 reads CASSRLTGVYQPQHF. CDR3 sequence (DNA): TGTGCCAGTAGTCGCCTTACAGGGGTTTATCAGCCCCAGCATTTT.

The chain joins TRBV5-4 to TRBJ1-3; 11 bases agree with TRBD1. V gave up 4 bases and J gave up 4 bases; unmatched junction bases: 1. This CDR3 spans 14 amino acids. In germline, CDR1 is SGHNT, CDR2 YYREEE (reference sequence). DNA of the CDR3: TGTGCCAGCAGCGGACAGGGGGCGGGAAACACCATATATTTT. This encodes CASSGQGAGNTIYF.

The chain has TRBV7-9 and TRBJ1-5; D call uncertain. Germline V gives CDR1 SEHNR, CDR2 FQNEAQ (reference sequence). This CDR3 region has 13 residues. V lost 5 bases, J lost 4 bases, and 9 bases lay in between. The CDR3 DNA reads TGTGCCAGCAGCCTTAACGAGAATCAGCCCCAGCATTTT. Amino acid sequence: CASSLNENQPQHF.

The rearrangement uses TRBV5-1 and TRBJ2-1, with D possibly TRBD2 on 6 matching bases. From germline, CDR1 is SGHRS and CDR2 YFSETQ. The CDR3 has 15 amino acids. V lost 0 bases and J 3 bases, leaving 10 bases between the germline ends. CDR3: CASSLGQTSYNEQFF. CDR3 bases: TGCGCCAGCAGCTTGGGACAGACTAGCTACAATGAGCAGTTCTTC.

This clone came up a few times. The chain has TRBV7-9 and TRBJ1-3; maybe TRBD1 (6 bases). The V and J ends lost 1 base and 10 bases respectively, with 14 bases between them. Germline lookup yields CDR1 SEHNR and CDR2 FQNEAQ (reference sequence). The CDR3 runs to 14 residues. CDR3 protein: CASSLGQAKWTIYF. DNA of the CDR3: TGTGCCAGCAGCTTAGGACAGGCCAAGTGGACCATATATTTT.

The chain has TRBV18 and TRBJ2-5; D is unclear. V was trimmed by 5 bases and J by 4 bases, leaving 14 bases between them. The CDR3 totals 14 residues. CDR1 and CDR2 from the germline V gene are KGHSH and LQKENI. The CDR3 protein is CASSTPAWRETQYF. In DNA, the CDR3 is TGTGCCAGCTCAACCCCGGCTTGGAGAGAGACCCAGTACTTC.

The chain joins TRBV7-2 to TRBJ2-7, with a tentative D call TRBD1 (6 bases). V lost 4 bases to trimming and J lost 6 bases, with 10 bases between them. The CDR3 has 12 amino acids. CDR1 SGHTA and CDR2 FQGNSA come from the germline V gene. This CDR3 reads CASSSNRVEQYF. The CDR3 coding sequence is TGTGCCAGCAGCTCCAACAGGGTCGAGCAGTACTTC.

The rearrangement links TRBV5-4 to TRBJ2-7, with a possible D match to TRBD2 (5 bases). This CDR3 is 14 amino acids long. CDR1 is SGHNT and CDR2 is YYREEE in the germline V gene (reference sequence). Between the trimmed V and J ends, which lost 4 bases and 7 bases, there was a span of 18 bases. For the CDR3, the DNA is TGTGCCAGCAGCGATGGACCGGGAATGGGTGAGCAGTACTTC. It translates to CASSDGPGMGEQYF.

The CDR3, as DNA: TGCGCCAGCAGCCGAGGGAATCAAGATACGCAGTATTTT. Its protein product is CASSRGNQDTQYF. The chain has TRBV5-1 and TRBJ2-3; D is possibly TRBD2 (5 bases). The CDR3 length is 13 residues. Trimming stripped 4 bases from V and 5 bases from J, with 11 bases between. The germline CDR1 and CDR2 sequences are SGHRS and YFSETQ.

This clone is termed medium-sized (0.01 to 0.1%). The rearrangement joins TRBV20-1 to TRBJ2-7; 8 positions match TRBD1. Trimming took 8 bases from V and 6 from J; bases not matched to a gene: 6. CDR3 length equals 11 residues. Germline-derived CDR1 and CDR2 are DFQATT and SNEGSKA (reference sequence). The CDR3 sequence is CSTGQGREQYF. DNA for the CDR3: TGCAGTACCGGACAGGGACGCGAGCAGTACTTC.

J is TRBJ2-3 and V is TRBV6-6, with D perhaps TRBD1 (5 bases). This CDR3 has 16 amino acids. The V end was cut by 6 bases, the J end by 0 bases, with 16 bases between. Germline assignment: CDR1 MNHNY and CDR2 SVGAGI (reference sequence). CDR3 residues: CASRLRQSASTDTQYF. For the CDR3, the DNA is TGTGCCAGCAGGCTTCGACAGTCCGCTAGCACAGATACGCAGTATTTT.

The chain recombines TRBV5-4 with TRBJ1-5; D is possibly TRBD1 (6 bases). CDR3 length equals 15 residues. CDR1 and CDR2 (germline): SGHNT, YYREEE (reference sequence). Trimming removed 2 bases from V and 5 bases from J, with 14 bases in between. CDR3 loop: CASSLRARGYQPQHF. As DNA, the CDR3 is TGTGCCAGCAGCTTAAGGGCCAGGGGATATCAGCCCCAGCATTTT.